The 22 T cell receptor beta chains below were found in one sample sequenced in a study of T cell clones after liver transplantation. TCRdb's table, derived via immunoSEQ multiplex PCR, lists solely in-frame clones and lacks some. The sample records 50,000 or so clones, approximately 71% being singletons. This specimen was CD4+ T cells from blood, taken more than 52 months after liver transplant. The receptors derive from a human patient who received a liver transplant. Some T cells may be the graft donor's.

CDR3 coding DNA: TGTGCCAGCAGCTCGGAACTTAATGAAAAACTGTTTTTT. Its translation is CASSSELNEKLFF. This chain uses TRBV5-6 with TRBJ1-4; D is undetermined. The CDR3 has 13 residues. Germline V CDR1 and CDR2: SGHDT, YYEEEE. Between the trimmed V and J ends, which lost 3 bases and 4 bases, there was a span of 7 bases.

This clone appeared a few times. This chain links TRBV5-1 with TRBJ2-1; D not certain. The ends were cut back, 0 bases at V and 5 bases at J, with 9 bases in the middle. Germline V gene lookup returns CDR1 SGHRS and CDR2 YFSETQ. The CDR3 covers 14 residues. CDR3 protein: CASSLGRQDNEQFF. The CDR3 nucleotides read TGCGCCAGCAGCTTGGGGCGGCAGGACAATGAGCAGTTCTTC.

The chain recombines TRBV11-2 with TRBJ1-2, with 7 nucleotides matching TRBD1. The germline CDR1 and CDR2 sequences are SGHAT and FQNNGV. The ends lost 5 bases at V and 4 bases at J; junction bases unmatched: 10. The length of the CDR3 is 15 residues. CDR3 in amino acids: CASSQPGQRLYGYTF. CDR3 coding DNA: TGTGCCAGCAGCCAACCGGGACAGCGCCTCTATGGCTACACCTTC.

The CDR3 region is CASSVLSVGDTQYF. The DNA of the CDR3 is TGTGCCAGCAGCGTACTCAGTGTAGGGGATACGCAGTATTTT. The rearrangement joins TRBV9 to TRBJ2-3; D unclear. Germline V lookup: CDR1 SGDLS, CDR2 YYNGEE. Trimming cost V 1 base and J 6 bases, with 12 bases left between them. This CDR3 region has 14 residues. The full variable domain, rest sourced from reference TRBV9 and TRBJ2-3, is DSGVTQTPKHLITATGQRVTLRCSPRSGDLSVYWYQQSLDQGLQFLIQYYNGEERAKGNILERFSAQQFPDLHSELNLSSLELGDSALYFCASSVLSVGDTQYFGPGTRLTVL.

The chain joins TRBV5-6 to TRBJ1-5; 11 nucleotides line up with TRBD1. The CDR3 consists of 16 residues. The germline CDR1 and CDR2 sequences are SGHDT and YYEEEE. V was pared by 0 bases and J by 7 bases, with 6 bases of the junction left unmatched. This chain's CDR3 is CASSLVGQGVEQPQHF. CDR3 DNA: TGTGCCAGCAGCTTGGTGGGACAGGGGGTAGAGCAGCCCCAGCATTTT.

This clone was counted between two and nine times. The chain joins TRBV7-9 to TRBJ1-2; 9 bases fit TRBD1. Unmatched junction bases numbered 7, after V lost 4 bases and J lost 7 bases. The CDR3 covers 14 residues. Germline V lookup: CDR1 SEHNR, CDR2 FQNEAQ (reference sequence). CDR3 DNA sequence: TGTGCCAGCAGCTACGACAGGGGGGTCGGTGGCTACACCTTC. It translates to CASSYDRGVGGYTF. Drawing the rest from reference TRBV7-9 and TRBJ1-2, the complete variable domain is DTGVSQNPRHKITKRGQNVTFRCDPISEHNRLYWYRQTLGQGPEFLTYFQNEAQLEKSRLLSDRFSAERPKGSFSTLEIQRTEQGDSAMYLCASSYDRGVGGYTFGSGTRLTVV.

The chain uses TRBV7-2 and TRBJ1-3; TRBD1 agrees at 8 bases. CDR3 length: 15 residues. Unmatched junction bases numbered 11, after V lost 5 bases and J lost 8 bases. The V gene's germline CDR1 is SGHTA and CDR2 FQGNSA. The DNA for the CDR3 is TGTGCCAGCAGCGCAGGGACAGGCTTCGAGGACACCATATATTTT. Protein sequence: CASSAGTGFEDTIYF.

Worth noting for this clone: One end of the junction fails to match germline, which may point to a read error. The chain carries TRBV7-7 and TRBJ1-1, with D tentatively TRBD1 (5 bases). Germline V gene lookup returns CDR1 SSHAT and CDR2 FNYEAQ (reference sequence). The CDR3 runs 11 residues. The CDR3: CASSAGGEAFF. The CDR3 region has the DNA TGTGCTAGCAGCGCCGGGGGTGAAGCTTTCTTT.

This clone was counted a few times. This chain uses TRBV2 with TRBJ2-3; D possibly corresponds to TRBD1 (6 bases). Germline values: CDR1 SNHLY, CDR2 FYNNEI. V lost 7 bases and J 0 bases, leaving 11 bases between the germline ends. The CDR3 is 14 residues long. The CDR3 protein is CASIDGTSTDTQYF. In nucleotides, the CDR3 is TGTGCCAGCATAGACGGGACAAGCACAGATACGCAGTATTTT. The full variable domain, with the rest looked up from reference TRBV2 and TRBJ2-3, is EPEVTQTPSHQVTQMGQEVILRCVPISNHLYFYWYRQILGQKVEFLVSFYNNEISEKSEIFDDQFSVERPDGSNFTLKIRSTKLEDSAMYFCASIDGTSTDTQYFGPGTRLTVL.

This clone has just a few counts. The gene calls are TRBV6-6 and TRBJ2-7; the D is unclear. Germline CDR1 and CDR2: MNHNY and SVGAGI (reference sequence). Trimming removed 6 bases from V and 3 bases from J, with 3 bases in between. The CDR3 has 10 amino acids. CDR3 region: CASRNYEQYF. CDR3 bases: TGTGCCAGCAGAAACTACGAGCAGTACTTC.

The gene calls are TRBV15 and TRBJ2-3, with TRBD2 identical over 15 bases. The CDR3 loop spans 17 amino acids. Germline V CDR1 and CDR2: LNHNV, YYDKDF (reference sequence). The ends lost 4 bases at V and 0 bases at J; junction bases unmatched: 2. The CDR3 region has the DNA TGTGCCACCAGCACGGGACTAGCGGGGGGTAGCACAGATACGCAGTATTTT. It codes for CATSTGLAGGSTDTQYF.

This sequence joins TRBV18 and TRBJ2-5, with 11 bases identical to TRBD2. Unmatched junction bases numbered 4, after V lost 4 bases and J lost 3 bases. Germline-derived CDR1 and CDR2 are KGHSH and LQKENI. The CDR3 runs 15 residues. The CDR3 DNA follows: TGTGCCAGCTCACGATCGACTAGCGGGGAAGAGACCCAGTACTTC. Amino acids: CASSRSTSGEETQYF.

The sample holds one count of this clone. The rearrangement joins TRBV30 to TRBJ1-6; TRBD1 matches at 9 bases. J was trimmed by 6 bases and V by 5 bases; bases with no gene match: 2. Germline V gene lookup returns CDR1 GTSNPN and CDR2 SVGIG (reference sequence). The length of the CDR3 is 13 residues. CDR3 nucleotides: TGTGCCTGGGTGACAGGGGGTAATTCACCCCTCCACTTT. Its protein is CAWVTGGNSPLHF.

This clone appeared a few times. The chain uses TRBV9 and TRBJ1-1; possible D gene TRBD1, 5 bases. The ends were cut back, 7 bases at V and 0 bases at J, with 10 bases in the middle. The CDR3 contains 13 residues. Germline values: CDR1 SGDLS, CDR2 YYNGEE. Here the CDR3 reads CASQTALNTEAFF. CDR3 coding DNA: TGTGCCAGCCAGACAGCGTTGAACACTGAAGCTTTCTTT.

The chain carries TRBV6-6 and TRBJ2-3; a weak D match, TRBD1 (6 bases). Trimming left V 7 bases short and J 2 bases short, with 13 bases between. Germline CDR1 and CDR2: MNHNY and SVGAGI (reference sequence). This CDR3 spans 14 amino acids. The CDR3 is CASIPGVFTDTQYF. The CDR3 coding sequence is TGTGCCAGCATCCCAGGGGTCTTCACAGATACGCAGTATTTT.

The J gene is TRBJ2-7, the V gene TRBV12-5, with D perhaps TRBD1 (6 bases). V lost 1 base, J lost 7 bases, and 11 bases lay in between. The CDR3 runs to 13 residues. From germline, CDR1 is LGHNT and CDR2 FRNRAP. The CDR3 DNA follows: TGTGCTAGTGGTTTGGAACAGGGTGGTGAGCAGTACTTC. Translated, it gives CASGLEQGGEQYF.

This clone is medium-sized by share. The J gene is TRBJ1-4, the V gene TRBV19; tentatively, D is TRBD1 (5 bases). V was clipped by 5 bases and J by 8 bases, with 6 bases between them. From germline, CDR1 is LNHDA and CDR2 SQIVND (reference sequence). The CDR3 consists of 11 residues. CDR3 loop: CASSDSEKLFF. The CDR3 DNA follows: TGTGCCAGTAGTGACAGCGAAAAACTGTTTTTT.

A few counts support this clone. The chain has TRBV19 and TRBJ2-7; 8 bases align to TRBD1. After removal of 5 bases from V and 5 bases from J, the junction contained 8 bases not matched to a gene. CDR1 LNHDA and CDR2 SQIVND come from the germline V gene (reference sequence). The length of the CDR3 is 14 residues. The CDR3 sequence is CASSGGTGSNEQYF. The DNA of the CDR3 is TGTGCCAGTAGTGGTGGGACAGGATCCAACGAGCAGTACTTC.

The chain has TRBV7-9 and TRBJ1-1; D gene ambiguous. The germline V and J ends were trimmed by 0 bases and 6 bases, with 11 bases remaining between them. The CDR3 spans 14 residues. From germline, CDR1 is SEHNR and CDR2 FQNEAQ (reference sequence). The chain's CDR3 is CASSLAGGVSEAFF. The CDR3 coding sequence is TGTGCCAGCAGCTTAGCGGGCGGGGTCTCTGAAGCTTTCTTT.

V usage is TRBV5-6 and J usage is TRBJ1-5, with a weak D call TRBD1 (6 bases). Germline V gene data show CDR1 as SGHDT and CDR2 as YYEEEE. Trimming removed 4 bases from V and 4 bases from J, with 15 bases in between. CDR3 length: 15 amino acids. The chain's CDR3 is CASSIRGHQNQPQHF. The CDR3 coding sequence is TGTGCCAGCAGCATACGGGGACATCAAAATCAGCCCCAGCATTTT. The full variable domain, its missing parts supplied by reference TRBV5-6 and TRBJ1-5, is DAGVTQSPTHLIKTRGQQVTLRCSPKSGHDTVSWYQQALGQGPQFIFQYYEEEERQRGNFPDRFSGHQFPNYSSELNVNALLLGDSALYLCASSIRGHQNQPQHFGDGTRLSIL.

This clone was detected only a few times. This chain links TRBV7-2 with TRBJ1-1, with D possibly TRBD1 on 5 matching bases. The CDR3 is made up of 14 amino acids. Looked up from germline, CDR1 is SGHTA and CDR2 is FQGNSA. V lost 2 bases and J lost 5, with 12 bases in between. The DNA of the CDR3 is TGTGCCAGCAGCTTAATCACGGGGGTAACTGAAGCTTTCTTT. It is translated as CASSLITGVTEAFF.

This clone has more than one count but fewer than ten. This chain uses TRBV5-1 with TRBJ2-5; D call uncertain. The CDR3 spans 11 residues. The V gene's germline CDR1 is SGHRS and CDR2 YFSETQ. The V gene lost 5 bases and the J gene lost 2 bases, with 4 bases spanning the gap. CDR3 nucleotides: TGCGCCAGCAGTGAACAAGAGACCCAGTACTTC. Its protein is CASSEQETQYF.